The T cell receptor beta chain described here comes from a study of cytomegalovirus exposure and HLA in healthy donors. Profiled with immunoSEQ multiplex PCR; TCRdb holds only in-frame clones, not every one. The table includes roughly 50,000 clones, more than 80% detected once. General study points: A classifier reportedly called cytomegalovirus status with high sensitivity and specificity. Clusters of TCRs from the first cohort tended to co-occur in the 100 to 150 validation repertoires (as a later analysis found). Cytomegalovirus-associated TCR beta chains were listed, numbering 150 to 200.

Germline CDR1 and CDR2: MNHEY and SMNVEV (reference sequence). V shed 2 bases and J shed 8 bases, with 16 bases lying between them. The CDR3 covers 15 residues. This clone was counted only a few times. Its antigen is unknown. This clonotype was obtained from a man aged 18 to 29 in good health and CMV-seronegative. The chain uses TRBV27 and TRBJ2-1, with a weak D call TRBD1 (6 bases). The sequencing sample was made of PBMCs. In DNA form, the CDR3 reads TGTGCCAGCAGTTTAAAGGTCTGGGGGCGCGATGAGCAGTTCTTC. Protein: CASSLKVWGRDEQFF.